This T cell receptor (beta chain) was found in a study of blood T cells in healthy people across ages. Notes on the study in general: Strong correlation linked observed beta diversity and percent naive T cells. It was not possible, with unsorted PBMCs, to conclusively compare naive and antigen-experienced cells.

This clonotype was recorded a few times. What it recognizes is unknown. PCR was performed a second time for about 7 to 11 cycles using a sample-barcoded 5' primer and a J-beta primer mix. In TCRdb, the 5' RACE reads were re-called with MiXCR into one record per CDR3 protein. The sample has about 730,000 distinct CDR3 sequences, roughly 45% seen once. The V gene's germline CDR1 is SGHVS and CDR2 FQNEAQ. The V end was cut by 0 bases, the J end by 8 bases, with 10 bases between. The CDR3 runs to 14 residues. Total RNA, at least 5 micrograms per sample, came from PBMCs. The sample was blood. The sequence was obtained from an older woman in good health. The chain joins TRBV7-8 to TRBJ1-4; a possible D gene is TRBD1 (5 bases). The CDR3 DNA follows: TGTGCCAGCAGCTTAGCAGGGGACGGGGAAAAACTGTTTTTT. It encodes CASSLAGDGEKLFF.